The next 18 T cell receptor beta chains were all read from a single sample in a study of T cells in Graves' hyperthyroidism and ophthalmopathy (dated by TCRdb to 2018 to 2020). Library construction relied on multiplex PCR. The instrument given in TCRdb is Illumina HiSeq 2000. Amplification of TCR beta CDR3 regions was carried out from RNA transcripts. A first-round RT-PCR of the TCR CDR3 used the HTBI primer set with the Qiagen OneStep RT-PCR kit. TCRdb took the public reads, trimmed them with fastp at Q25, ran MiXCR for clone calling and kept in-frame beta chains. Merged by CDR3 protein, the rows form single entries marked with the most common genes and DNA. Counted in this sample were around 580,000 distinct CDR3 sequences; around 15% of them appeared once. The ten top clones hold about 18% of the sample. Sequenced sample: blood. The receptor source for this set is a woman under 30 with Graves' hyperthyroidism.

This clonotype was counted many times. This chain joins TRBV11-2 and TRBJ2-3; D not resolved. V lost 7 bases and J 5 bases, leaving 13 bases between the germline ends. Germline V gene data show CDR1 as SGHAT and CDR2 as FQNNGV. The CDR3 contains 13 residues. In DNA, the CDR3 is TGTGCCAGCACATTCCGAGTTTTAGATACGCAGTATTTT. It specifies CASTFRVLDTQYF.

V is TRBV7-9 and J is TRBJ1-4; a weak D match, TRBD1 (5 bases). Germline CDR1 and CDR2: SEHNR and FQNEAQ (reference sequence). V lost 6 bases and J lost 8, with 16 bases in between. This CDR3 has 14 amino acids. The CDR3 DNA follows: TGTGCCAGCAGGAGGGGAGACCGCGGGGAAAAACTGTTTTTT. Translated: CASRRGDRGEKLFF.

This rearrangement joins TRBV28 to TRBJ1-4; tentative D call: TRBD1 (6 bases). Germline V gene lookup returns CDR1 MDHEN and CDR2 SYDVKM. Trimming took off 7 bases at V and 3 bases at J, with 15 bases between the two ends. This CDR3 region has 15 residues. CDR3 bases: TGTGCCAGCACCAGCACAGGGTCGTCTAATGAAAAACTGTTTTTT. Protein sequence: CASTSTGSSNEKLFF. The full variable domain, with the rest looked up from reference TRBV28 and TRBJ1-4, is DVKVTQSSRYLVKRTGEKVFLECVQDMDHENMFWYRQDPGLGLRLIYFSYDVKMKEKGDIPEGYSVSREKKERFSLILESASTNQTSMYLCASTSTGSSNEKLFFGSGTQLSVL.

This clonotype was seen repeatedly, ten times or more. The chain couples TRBV28 to TRBJ2-7, with 8 bases identical to TRBD1. Germline V gene data show CDR1 as MDHEN and CDR2 as SYDVKM. This CDR3 has 14 amino acids. Germline trimming cut 4 bases from V and 6 bases from J; bases unmatched to any gene: 8. In nucleotides, the CDR3 is TGTGCCAGCAGTTATCAGGGGGCGCTTCGCGAGCAGTACTTC. Translation gives CASSYQGALREQYF. The entire variable domain, with the rest obtained from reference TRBV28 and TRBJ2-7, is as follows: DVKVTQSSRYLVKRTGEKVFLECVQDMDHENMFWYRQDPGLGLRLIYFSYDVKMKEKGDIPEGYSVSREKKERFSLILESASTNQTSMYLCASSYQGALREQYFGPGTRLTVT.

As to this clonotype: This may stem from a read error, because a much larger clone lies one nucleotide away. A read error is likely, as this CDR3 ends without the conserved phenylalanine or tryptophan. The V call is TRBV12-3 or TRBV12-4, the J call TRBJ2-2, with TRBD1 matching 10 bases. The J segment lost 6 bases and the V segment lost 3 bases, leaving 4 bases of the junction unmatched. The CDR3 length is 15 residues. The CDR3 reads CASSFFGQGAGELFS. For the CDR3, the DNA is TGTGCCAGCAGTTTTTTTGGACAGGGGGCCGGGGAGCTGTTTTCT.

This clonotype appeared a single time. At one boundary the junction diverges from the germline segment, which might be a read error. This sequence joins TRBV9 and TRBJ2-2, with 13 bases aligning to TRBD2. This CDR3 has 18 residues. Germline V gene data show CDR1 as SGDLS and CDR2 as YYNGEE. The CDR3 loop is CASSGRLAGGPLTRELFF. CDR3 nucleotides: TGTGCCAGCAGCGGACGACTAGCGGGAGGCCCTCTCACCCGGGAGCTGTTTTTT.

J is TRBJ2-5 and V is TRBV4-1; a possible D gene is TRBD1 (5 bases). The length of the CDR3 is 15 residues. The V end was cut by 0 bases, the J end by 4 bases, with 12 bases between. In germline, CDR1 is MGHRA, CDR2 YSYEKL. CDR3 DNA sequence: TGCGCCAGCAGCCAAGAATCGTCCAGGGCAGAGACCCAGTACTTC. Amino acids: CASSQESSRAETQYF.

In its sample, this clonotype was seen many times. The rearrangement links TRBV12-3 or TRBV12-4 to TRBJ2-1; 11 bases agree with TRBD2. The CDR3 covers 15 residues. V dropped 5 bases and J dropped 5; count of bases not matched to a gene: 5. The CDR3 loop reads CASSMTSGMNNEQFF. In nucleotides, the CDR3 is TGTGCCAGCAGTATGACTAGCGGGATGAACAATGAGCAGTTCTTC.

This clonotype came up many times. This chain uses TRBV15 with TRBJ2-3; the D gene is possibly TRBD1 (6 bases). Germline V gives CDR1 LNHNV, CDR2 YYDKDF (reference sequence). The CDR3 runs 15 residues. V was trimmed by 0 bases and J by 2 bases, leaving 9 bases between them. This CDR3 reads CATSRDPGATDTQYF. In DNA, the CDR3 is TGTGCCACCAGCAGAGATCCAGGGGCCACAGATACGCAGTATTTT.

The table lists this clonotype with many counts. The chain is built from TRBV7-2 and TRBJ2-2, with unresolved D. CDR1 SGHTA and CDR2 FQGNSA come from the germline V gene. This CDR3 comprises 14 residues. Trimming removed 5 bases at V and 0 bases at J, with 7 bases between. CDR3 region: CASSRRPNTGELFF. CDR3 in DNA: TGTGCCAGCAGCCGACGACCGAACACCGGGGAGCTGTTTTTT.

This clonotype was picked up a small number of times. The rearrangement joins TRBV6-4 to TRBJ2-3; 8 bases agree with TRBD1. After removal of 5 bases from V and 2 bases from J, the junction contained 6 bases not matched to a gene. This CDR3 has 15 residues. CDR1 and CDR2 from the germline V gene are MRHNA and SNTAGT. CDR3 loop: CASSPGQAHTDTQYF. The CDR3 DNA reads as TGTGCCAGCAGTCCGGGACAGGCGCACACAGATACGCAGTATTTT.

This clonotype was observed many times. The V call is TRBV6-1, the J call TRBJ2-7, with 9 bases identical to TRBD1. The trim removed 6 bases at V and 6 bases at J, leaving 9 bases unmatched. This CDR3 region has 14 residues. CDR1 MNHNS and CDR2 SASEGT come from the germline V gene. This chain's CDR3 is CASSSGTGLAEQYF. The CDR3 coding sequence is TGTGCCAGCAGCTCCGGGACAGGGCTCGCCGAGCAGTACTTC.

This clonotype was counted many times. The chain combines TRBV12-3 or TRBV12-4 with TRBJ1-2; D not certain. This CDR3 has 13 residues. The germline V and J ends were trimmed by 5 bases and 4 bases, with 11 bases remaining between them. CDR3 in DNA: TGTGCCAGCAGTACCCGACGGACCTATGGCTACACCTTC. Protein sequence: CASSTRRTYGYTF.

This clonotype was seen repeatedly, ten times or more. The chain recombines TRBV12-3 or TRBV12-4 with TRBJ2-3, with unresolved D. The CDR3 has 14 amino acids. The V gene lost 4 bases and the J gene lost 0 bases, with 8 bases spanning the gap. CDR3 sequence: CASSSGYSTDTQYF. CDR3 sequence (DNA): TGTGCCAGCAGTTCTGGCTATAGCACAGATACGCAGTATTTT.

V gene TRBV6-1 combines with J gene TRBJ2-5, with TRBD1 matching 12 bases. V shed 6 bases and J 4 bases; nucleotides not matched to a gene: 3. The CDR3 is 14 amino acids. The germline CDR1 and CDR2 sequences are MNHNS and SASEGT. This chain's CDR3 is CASRWDRGRETQYF. CDR3 DNA sequence: TGTGCCAGCAGATGGGACAGGGGGCGAGAGACCCAGTACTTC.

This clonotype has ten or more counts. The rearrangement uses TRBV6-2 or TRBV6-3 and TRBJ2-2, with TRBD2 matching 14 bases. Germline CDR1 reads MNHEY; CDR2 reads SVGEGT. The CDR3 runs to 16 residues. V trimming: 6 bases; J trimming: 6 bases; junction bases outside the gene matches: 6. DNA for the CDR3: TGTGCCAGCAGCTACGGGACTAGCGGGGGTCCCGGGGAGCTGTTTTTT. Residues: CASSYGTSGGPGELFF.

This clonotype was observed many times. The chain combines TRBV5-1 with TRBJ1-1; D unclear. From germline, CDR1 is SGHRS and CDR2 YFSETQ. V was pared by 0 bases and J by 7 bases, with 13 bases between. CDR3 length: 14 amino acids. The CDR3 loop is CASSLERRLGEAFF. The DNA of the CDR3 is TGCGCCAGCAGCTTGGAACGGCGGCTGGGTGAAGCTTTCTTT.

This clonotype was counted only a few times. The rearrangement links TRBV3-1 to TRBJ2-1; no reliable D call. The V end was cut by 4 bases, the J end by 8 bases, with 12 bases between. The CDR3 extends over 13 amino acids. From germline, CDR1 is LGHDT and CDR2 YNNKEL (reference sequence). CDR3 loop: CASSPPAIYEQFF. CDR3 bases: TGTGCCAGCAGCCCTCCGGCCATCTATGAGCAGTTCTTC.